The 25 T cell receptor beta chains presented below share a single source sample, sequenced in a study of metastatic and nonmetastatic thyroid tumors. TCRdb re-called the PCR reads with MiXCR. Here the sample spans 60,000 or so clones, under 5% being singletons. Before thyroid surgery, none of the patients had received any treatment. The specimen was blood. These receptors were taken from a female donor with papillary thyroid cancer or a benign thyroid nodule (not recorded which). Some clones in this sample may be carry-over from other donors' samples.

In this sample, this clone turned up many times. The rearrangement uses TRBV5-5 and TRBJ1-2; D gene uncertain. The CDR3 has 16 residues. The V gene's germline CDR1 is SGHKS and CDR2 YYEKEE (reference sequence). The ends were cut back, 4 bases at V and 8 bases at J, with 24 bases in the middle. CDR3 in DNA: TGTGCCAGCAGCAGTGGCAGCGAGTGGGGAAAAAAAGGCTACACCTTC. Translating gives CASSSGSEWGKKGYTF.

In this sample, this clone turned up many times. The junction differs from germline at one of its ends, possibly a read error. The chain couples TRBV6-2 or TRBV6-3 to TRBJ2-7; D unresolved. Germline CDR1 MNHEY, CDR2 SVGEGT. This CDR3 has 14 residues. CDR3 sequence reads: CAGSRGPNSYEQYF. CDR3 in DNA: TGTGCCGGCAGCCGCGGACCAAACTCCTACGAGCAGTACTTC.

This clone has more than one count but fewer than ten. A read error may explain this, as a much larger clone is one base away. This sequence joins TRBV5-1 and TRBJ2-3; possibly TRBD1 for D (6 bases). V was pared by 6 bases and J by 1 base, with 12 bases between. The CDR3 loop spans 14 amino acids. Germline-derived CDR1 and CDR2 are SGHRS and YFSETQ. CDR3 region: CASISTGRTDTQYF. The DNA for the CDR3 is TGCGCCAGCATCTCGACAGGACGCACAGATACGCAGTATTTT.

This clone was observed many times. The V and J genes are TRBV6-1 and TRBJ2-3; possible D gene TRBD2, 6 bases. Germline lookup yields CDR1 MNHNS and CDR2 SASEGT. CDR3 length equals 13 residues. The germline V and J ends were trimmed by 3 bases and 5 bases, with 9 bases remaining between them. As DNA, the CDR3 is TGTGCCAGCAGTGACGGGAGAAGAGATACGCAGTATTTT. This encodes CASSDGRRDTQYF.

Details on this clone: This may stem from a read error, because a much larger clone lies one nucleotide away. The same CDR3 arises from other DNA sequences in this sample as well. V gene TRBV5-4 combines with J gene TRBJ2-7; 9 bases map to TRBD2. CDR1 is SGHNT and CDR2 is YYREEE in the germline V gene (reference sequence). CDR3 size: 13 residues. V shed 0 bases and J 7 bases; nucleotides not matched to a gene: 2. The CDR3 loop reads CASSLGSGREQYF. The CDR3 nucleotides are TGTGCCAGCAGCTTGGGTAGCGGGAGAGAGCAGTACTTC.

This clone has ten or more counts. The chain is built from TRBV19 and TRBJ2-1; 8 bases are shared with TRBD1. After removal of 7 bases from V and 6 bases from J, the junction contained 8 bases not matched to a gene. This CDR3 has 14 residues. The germline V gene has CDR1 LNHDA and CDR2 SQIVND (reference sequence). DNA for the CDR3: TGTGCCAGTATGGTCAGGGGGCTCAGCAATGAGCAGTTCTTC. This codes for CASMVRGLSNEQFF. The complete variable domain, with remaining parts taken from reference TRBV19 and TRBJ2-1, reads DGGITQSPKYLFRKEGQNVTLSCEQNLNHDAMYWYRQDPGQGLRLIYYSQIVNDFQKGDIAEGYSVSREKKESFPLTVTSAQKNPTAFYLCASMVRGLSNEQFFGPGTRLTVL.

This clone was picked up many times. The chain combines TRBV2 with TRBJ2-1; TRBD2 aligns across 8 bases. J lost 6 bases, V lost 7 bases, and 11 bases had no gene match. The CDR3 loop spans 15 amino acids. Germline V gene data show CDR1 as SNHLY and CDR2 as FYNNEI. The DNA of the CDR3 is TGTGCCAGCAACCCCACGGGAGGGCGGGGCAATGAGCAGTTCTTC. Amino acid sequence: CASNPTGGRGNEQFF.

The V and J genes are TRBV24-1 and TRBJ2-1; 8 nucleotides match TRBD1. V gave up 4 bases and J gave up 7 bases; unmatched junction bases: 5. The germline V gene encodes CDR1 KGHDR and CDR2 SFDVKD. The CDR3 is made up of 14 amino acids. The CDR3 is CATSDPRTGNEQFF. The CDR3, as DNA: TGTGCCACCAGTGACCCCAGGACAGGGAATGAGCAGTTCTTC.

In this sample, this clone turned up many times. The chain carries TRBV6-1 and TRBJ2-7; possibly TRBD1 for D (6 bases). V lost 2 bases and J lost 6, with 23 bases in between. Germline-derived CDR1 and CDR2 are MNHNS and SASEGT. This CDR3 region has 17 residues. Here the CDR3 reads CASSERGNGQLGLEQYF. CDR3 bases: TGTGCCAGCAGTGAAAGGGGGAACGGACAGCTGGGCCTCGAGCAGTACTTC.

At least ten counts were recorded for this clone. The chain has TRBV5-5 and TRBJ2-5; TRBD1 or TRBD2 may be the D gene (5 bases each). CDR3 length: 15 amino acids. Trimming pared 2 bases from V and 2 bases from J, leaving 13 bases between. The germline V gene has CDR1 SGHKS and CDR2 YYEKEE (reference sequence). This chain's CDR3 is CASSFFRDGQETQYF. Written as DNA, the CDR3 is TGTGCCAGCAGCTTTTTCAGGGACGGGCAAGAGACCCAGTACTTC.

On this clone: This may stem from a read error, because a much larger clone lies one nucleotide away. The chain employs TRBV7-9 and TRBJ1-5; D is possibly TRBD1 (5 bases). V lost 5 bases to trimming and J lost 2 bases, with 13 bases between them. CDR3 length: 15 amino acids. Germline values: CDR1 SEHNR, CDR2 FQNEAQ (reference sequence). CDR3 in amino acids: CASSATVGGNQPQHF. Here the CDR3 DNA reads TGTGCCAGCAGCGCGACAGTGGGGGGCAATCAGCCCCAGCATTTT.

This clone was seen repeatedly, ten times or more. Other DNA sequences in this sample translate to the same CDR3. CDR3 protein: CASSPLLNTEAFF. DNA for the CDR3: TGTGCCAGCAGCCCGCTTTTAAACACTGAAGCTTTCTTT. V gene TRBV14 combines with J gene TRBJ1-1; D gene unclear. The CDR3 contains 13 residues. Germline lookup yields CDR1 SGHDN and CDR2 FVKESK. Trimming removed 4 bases at V and 2 bases at J, with 8 bases between. Full variable domain (rest looked up from reference TRBV14 and TRBJ1-1): EAGVTQFPSHSVIEKGQTVTLRCDPISGHDNLYWYRRVMGKEIKFLLHFVKESKQDESGMPNNRFLAERTGGTYSTLKVQPAELEDSGVYFCASSPLLNTEAFFGQGTRLTVV.

This clone was observed at least ten times. This chain joins TRBV28 and TRBJ2-1; D not certain. CDR3 length: 17 amino acids. Germline-derived CDR1 and CDR2 are MDHEN and SYDVKM. V lost 8 bases and J lost 0, with 20 bases in between. The CDR3 region is CASPPSPTASSYNEQFF. In DNA form, the CDR3 reads TGTGCCAGCCCCCCAAGTCCGACGGCGAGCTCCTACAATGAGCAGTTCTTC.

The sample holds many counts of this clone. The rearrangement joins TRBV12-3 or TRBV12-4 to TRBJ2-7; the D is unclear. The V end was cut by 0 bases, the J end by 2 bases, with 8 bases between. The CDR3 sequence is 14 residues long. As DNA, the CDR3 is TGTGCCAGCAGTTTAGCTGTTACCGCCTACGAGCAGTACTTC. The encoded protein is CASSLAVTAYEQYF.

In regard to this clone: A read error may be the cause here, since a much bigger clone is one base away. The CDR3 DNA reads TGTGTCAGCTCATCTCGACTTCTCCAAGAGACCCAGTACTTC. Translated: CVSSSRLLQETQYF. The rearrangement uses TRBV18 and TRBJ2-5; D is uncertain. The length of the CDR3 is 14 residues. Germline CDR1 is KGHSH and CDR2 is LQKENI. Based on the CDR3 plus reference TRBV18 and TRBJ2-5, the full variable domain is NAGVMQNPRHLVRRRGQEARLRCSPMKGHSHVYWYRQLPEEGLKFMVYLQKENIIDESGMPKERFSAEFPKEGPSILRIQQVVRGDSAAYFCVSSSRLLQETQYFGPGTRLLVL.

Many counts were recorded for this clone. CDR3 nucleotides: TGTGCCAGCAACTCAATGGCGGACCCGCGGCATGAGCAGTTCTTC. Protein: CASNSMADPRHEQFF. This chain joins TRBV27 and TRBJ2-1; no reliable D call. CDR1 and CDR2 (germline): MNHEY, SMNVEV (reference sequence). Trimming shortened V by 7 bases and J by 8 bases, and 21 bases separated the two germline ends. The length of the CDR3 is 15 residues.

The table lists this clone with many counts. The V and J genes are TRBV11-3 and TRBJ2-7, with D possibly matching TRBD2 (6 bases). Trimming took off 5 bases at V and 7 bases at J, with 18 bases between the two ends. This CDR3 has 14 amino acids. Germline CDR1 reads SGHNT; CDR2 reads YENEEA. CDR3 region: CASSRIERAQEQYF. The DNA for the CDR3 is TGTGCCAGCAGCCGAATTGAGCGGGCCCAAGAGCAGTACTTC.

V is TRBV20-1 and J is TRBJ1-5; the D gene is possibly TRBD1 (6 bases). With 4 bases removed from V and 2 bases from J, the gap between germline ends came to 9 bases. From germline, CDR1 is DFQATT and CDR2 SNEGSKA (reference sequence). This CDR3 region has 13 residues. DNA of the CDR3: TGCAGTGCTACCGGACAGCGCAATCAGCCCCAGCATTTT. This gives the protein CSATGQRNQPQHF.

This clone was counted many times. The chain couples TRBV24-1 to TRBJ1-2, with a tentative D call TRBD1 (5 bases). The CDR3 loop spans 13 amino acids. Per the germline V gene, CDR1 is KGHDR and CDR2 is SFDVKD. V was trimmed by 1 base and J by 5 bases, leaving 7 bases between them. The DNA of the CDR3 is TGTGCCACCAGTGATTTTAGGGGATATGGCTACACCTTC. Amino acid sequence: CATSDFRGYGYTF.

This clone occurred a few times. The gene calls are TRBV6-2 or TRBV6-3 and TRBJ1-2; TRBD1 might be the D (5 bases). The germline gives CDR1 MNHEY, CDR2 SVGEGT. The CDR3 is 16 residues long. Trimming removed 6 bases at V and 2 bases at J, with 19 bases between. CDR3 bases: TGTGCCAGCAGACATACTACAGGAAAGGGGAACTATGGCTACACCTTC. It specifies CASRHTTGKGNYGYTF.

This clone was picked up a small number of times. Sequence at one end of the junction differs from germline and may be a read error. The chain has TRBV28 and TRBJ1-6; 7 nucleotides agree with TRBD1. Germline V gives CDR1 MDHEN, CDR2 SYDVKM. This CDR3 has 12 residues. CDR3 in amino acids: CASSSPDRARFF. The DNA for the CDR3 is TGTGCCAGCAGTTCCCCCGACAGGGCCCGATTCTTT. Combining the CDR3 with reference TRBV28 and TRBJ1-6 gives the whole variable domain DVKVTQSSRYLVKRTGEKVFLECVQDMDHENMFWYRQDPGLGLRLIYFSYDVKMKEKGDIPEGYSVSREKKERFSLILESASTNQTSMYLCASSSPDRARFFGNGTRLTVT.

At least ten counts were recorded for this clone. In DNA, the CDR3 is TGCAGTGCCCCCCGTTCGGTAGGGGGCGAGCAGTACTTC. Translation: CSAPRSVGGEQYF. V and J are TRBV20-1 and TRBJ2-7; D may be TRBD1 (6 bases). This CDR3 contains 13 residues. V lost 6 bases and J lost 6, with 18 bases in between. The germline gives CDR1 DFQATT, CDR2 SNEGSKA (reference sequence).

This clone was counted only a few times. J is TRBJ2-6 and V is TRBV11-2, with 9 nucleotides matching TRBD2. The CDR3 is made up of 17 amino acids. Germline V gene sequence: CDR1 SGHAT, CDR2 FQNNGV. V trimming: 10 bases; J trimming: 3 bases; junction bases outside the gene matches: 13. CDR3 nucleotide sequence: TGTGCCATTAGCCCGTTAGCGGGAGTCGGTGGGGCCAACGTCCTGACTTTC. Translated: CAISPLAGVGGANVLTF.

This clone was counted between two and nine times. As DNA, the CDR3 is TGTGCCAGCAGTTACTCATCGGGACAGAACTATGGCTACACCTTC. This encodes CASSYSSGQNYGYTF. The V gene is TRBV6-5, the J gene TRBJ1-2; TRBD1 agrees at 7 bases. Germline loops: CDR1 MNHEY, CDR2 SVGAGI. J lost 2 bases, V lost 0 bases, and 3 bases had no gene match. This CDR3 spans 15 amino acids.

J is TRBJ2-7 and V is TRBV5-5, with D perhaps matching TRBD2 (5 bases). The CDR3 is made up of 13 amino acids. Germline CDR1 is SGHKS and CDR2 is YYEKEE (reference sequence). V lost 2 bases, J lost 0 bases, and 6 bases lay in between. This CDR3 is CASSFGSSYEQYF. CDR3 coding DNA: TGTGCCAGCAGCTTTGGGAGCTCCTACGAGCAGTACTTC. The variable domain in full, with the rest retrieved from reference TRBV5-5 and TRBJ2-7, is DAGVTQSPTHLIKTRGQQVTLRCSPISGHKSVSWYQQVLGQGPQFIFQYYEKEERGRGNFPDRFSARQFPNYSSELNVNALLLGDSALYLCASSFGSSYEQYFGPGTRLTVT.